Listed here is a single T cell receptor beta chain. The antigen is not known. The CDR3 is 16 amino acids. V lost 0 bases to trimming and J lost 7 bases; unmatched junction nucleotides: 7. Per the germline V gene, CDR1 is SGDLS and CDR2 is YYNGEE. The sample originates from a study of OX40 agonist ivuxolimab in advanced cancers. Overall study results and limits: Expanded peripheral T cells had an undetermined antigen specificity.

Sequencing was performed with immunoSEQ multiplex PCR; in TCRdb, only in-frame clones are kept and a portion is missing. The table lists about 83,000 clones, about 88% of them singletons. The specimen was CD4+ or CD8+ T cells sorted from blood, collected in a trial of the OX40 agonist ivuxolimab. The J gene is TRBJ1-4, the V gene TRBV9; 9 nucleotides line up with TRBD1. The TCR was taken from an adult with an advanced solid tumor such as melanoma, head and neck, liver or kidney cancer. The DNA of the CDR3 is TGTGCCAGCAGCGTAGGGAGGACAGGGGAAGTTGAAAAACTGTTTTTT. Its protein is CASSVGRTGEVEKLFF.